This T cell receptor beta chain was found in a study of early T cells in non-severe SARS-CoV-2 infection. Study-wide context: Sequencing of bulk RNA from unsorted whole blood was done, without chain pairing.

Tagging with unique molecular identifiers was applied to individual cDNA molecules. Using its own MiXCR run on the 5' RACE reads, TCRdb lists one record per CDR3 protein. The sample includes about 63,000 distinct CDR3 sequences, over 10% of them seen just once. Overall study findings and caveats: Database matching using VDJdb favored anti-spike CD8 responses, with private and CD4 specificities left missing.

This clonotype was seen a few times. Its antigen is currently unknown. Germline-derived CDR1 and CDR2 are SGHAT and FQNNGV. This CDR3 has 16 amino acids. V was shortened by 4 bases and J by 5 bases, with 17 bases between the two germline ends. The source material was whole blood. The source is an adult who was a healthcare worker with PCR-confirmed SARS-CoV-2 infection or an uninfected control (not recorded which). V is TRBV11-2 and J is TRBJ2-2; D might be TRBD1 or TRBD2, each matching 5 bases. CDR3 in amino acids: CASSSRLVEGTGELFF. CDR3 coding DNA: TGTGCCAGCAGCTCCCGACTCGTCGAGGGGACCGGGGAGCTGTTTTTT.